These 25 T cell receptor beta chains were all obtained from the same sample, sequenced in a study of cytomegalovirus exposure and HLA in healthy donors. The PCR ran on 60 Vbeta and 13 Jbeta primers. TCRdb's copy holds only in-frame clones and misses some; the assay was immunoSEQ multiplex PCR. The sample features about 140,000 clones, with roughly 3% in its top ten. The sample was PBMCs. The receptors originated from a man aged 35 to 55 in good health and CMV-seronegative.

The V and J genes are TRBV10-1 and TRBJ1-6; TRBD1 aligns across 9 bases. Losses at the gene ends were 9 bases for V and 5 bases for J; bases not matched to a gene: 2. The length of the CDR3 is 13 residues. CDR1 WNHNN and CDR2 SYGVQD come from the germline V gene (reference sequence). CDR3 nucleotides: TGCGCCAGACAGGGGGCGGATAATTCACCCCTCCACTTT. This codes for CARQGADNSPLHF.

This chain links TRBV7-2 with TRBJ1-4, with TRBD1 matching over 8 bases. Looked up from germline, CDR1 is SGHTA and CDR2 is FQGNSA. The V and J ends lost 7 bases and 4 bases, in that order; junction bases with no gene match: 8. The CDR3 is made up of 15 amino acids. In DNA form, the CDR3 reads TGTGCCAGCAAAACCAGGGGGCGGGATAATGAAAAACTGTTTTTT. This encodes CASKTRGRDNEKLFF.

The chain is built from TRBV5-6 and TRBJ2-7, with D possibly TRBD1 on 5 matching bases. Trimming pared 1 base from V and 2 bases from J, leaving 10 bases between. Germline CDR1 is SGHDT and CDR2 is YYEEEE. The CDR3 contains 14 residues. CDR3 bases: TGTGCCAGCAGCTTGTTTGACAGACCCTACGAGCAGTACTTC. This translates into CASSLFDRPYEQYF.

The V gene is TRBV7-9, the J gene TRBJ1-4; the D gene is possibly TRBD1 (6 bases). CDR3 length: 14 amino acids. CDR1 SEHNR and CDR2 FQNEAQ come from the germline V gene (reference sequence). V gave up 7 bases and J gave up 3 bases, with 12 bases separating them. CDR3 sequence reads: CASIATGSNEKLFF. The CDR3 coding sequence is TGTGCCAGCATCGCTACAGGGTCTAATGAAAAACTGTTTTTT. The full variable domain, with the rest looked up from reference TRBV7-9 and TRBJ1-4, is DTGVSQNPRHKITKRGQNVTFRCDPISEHNRLYWYRQTLGQGPEFLTYFQNEAQLEKSRLLSDRFSAERPKGSFSTLEIQRTEQGDSAMYLCASIATGSNEKLFFGSGTQLSVL.

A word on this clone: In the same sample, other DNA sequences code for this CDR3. The CDR3 DNA follows: TGTGCCAGCAGCGCTGACAGAGGGGGTGGCTACGAGCAGTACTTC. It is translated as CASSADRGGGYEQYF. V gene TRBV7-2 combines with J gene TRBJ2-7, with TRBD1 as a possible D gene (6 bases). Germline V CDR1 and CDR2: SGHTA, FQGNSA. The CDR3 extends over 15 amino acids. The germline V and J ends were trimmed by 5 bases and 3 bases, with 17 bases remaining between them.

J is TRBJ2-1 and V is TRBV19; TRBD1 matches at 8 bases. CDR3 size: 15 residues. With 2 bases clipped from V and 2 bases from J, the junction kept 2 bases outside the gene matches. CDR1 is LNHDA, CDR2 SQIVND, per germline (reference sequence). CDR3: CASSIRTGPYNEQFF. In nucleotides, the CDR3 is TGTGCCAGTAGTATAAGGACAGGGCCCTACAATGAGCAGTTCTTC.

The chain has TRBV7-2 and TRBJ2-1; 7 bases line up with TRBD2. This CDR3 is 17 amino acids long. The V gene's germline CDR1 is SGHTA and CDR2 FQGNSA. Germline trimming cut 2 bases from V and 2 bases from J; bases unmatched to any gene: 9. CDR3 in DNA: TGTGCCAGCAGCTTAAACTCTCCAGCGGGGACCTACAATGAGCAGTTCTTC. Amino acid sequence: CASSLNSPAGTYNEQFF.

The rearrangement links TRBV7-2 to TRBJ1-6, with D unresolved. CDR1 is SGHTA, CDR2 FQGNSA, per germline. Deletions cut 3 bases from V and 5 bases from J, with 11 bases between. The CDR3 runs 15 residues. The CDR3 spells CASSLGSGNNSPLHF. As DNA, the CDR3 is TGTGCCAGCAGCTTGGGATCGGGGAATAATTCACCCCTCCACTTT.

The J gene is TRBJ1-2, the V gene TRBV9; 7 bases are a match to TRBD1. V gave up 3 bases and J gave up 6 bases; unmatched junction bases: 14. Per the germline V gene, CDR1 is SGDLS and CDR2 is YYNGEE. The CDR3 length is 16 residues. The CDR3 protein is CASSAPTGVSRNGYTF. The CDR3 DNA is TGTGCCAGCAGCGCGCCAACAGGGGTGTCGAGGAATGGCTACACCTTC.

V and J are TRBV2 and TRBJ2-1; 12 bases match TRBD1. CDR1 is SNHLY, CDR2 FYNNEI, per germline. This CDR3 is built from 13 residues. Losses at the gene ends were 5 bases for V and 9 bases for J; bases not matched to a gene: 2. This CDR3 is CASSWDRGREQFF. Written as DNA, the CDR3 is TGTGCCAGCAGTTGGGACAGGGGGCGTGAGCAGTTCTTC.

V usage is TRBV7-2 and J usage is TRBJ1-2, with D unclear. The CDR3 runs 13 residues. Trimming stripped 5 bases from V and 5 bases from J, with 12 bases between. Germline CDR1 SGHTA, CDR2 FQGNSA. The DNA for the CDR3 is TGTGCCAGCAGCACCGACAACTCTTATGGCTACACCTTC. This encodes CASSTDNSYGYTF.

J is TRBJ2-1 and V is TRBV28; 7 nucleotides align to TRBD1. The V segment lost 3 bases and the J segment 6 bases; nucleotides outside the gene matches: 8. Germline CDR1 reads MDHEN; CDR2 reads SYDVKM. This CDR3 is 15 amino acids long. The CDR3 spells CASSLTGTSGNEQFF. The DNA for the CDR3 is TGTGCCAGCAGTTTGACAGGGACCTCGGGCAATGAGCAGTTCTTC. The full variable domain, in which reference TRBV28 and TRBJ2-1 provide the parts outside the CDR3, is DVKVTQSSRYLVKRTGEKVFLECVQDMDHENMFWYRQDPGLGLRLIYFSYDVKMKEKGDIPEGYSVSREKKERFSLILESASTNQTSMYLCASSLTGTSGNEQFFGPGTRLTVL.

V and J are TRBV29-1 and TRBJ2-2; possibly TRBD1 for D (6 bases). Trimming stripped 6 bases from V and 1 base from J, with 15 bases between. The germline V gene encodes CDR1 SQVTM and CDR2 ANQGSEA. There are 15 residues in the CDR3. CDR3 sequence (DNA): TGCAGCGTCAAGAGAAGGGACAAGAACACCGGGGAGCTGTTTTTT. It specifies CSVKRRDKNTGELFF.

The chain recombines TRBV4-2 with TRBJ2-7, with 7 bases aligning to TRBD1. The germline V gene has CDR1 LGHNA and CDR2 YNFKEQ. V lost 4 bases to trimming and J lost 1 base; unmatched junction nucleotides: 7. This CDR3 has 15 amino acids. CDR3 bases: TGTGCCAGCAGCCGGACCGGGACAGAATCCTACGAGCAGTACTTC. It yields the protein CASSRTGTESYEQYF.

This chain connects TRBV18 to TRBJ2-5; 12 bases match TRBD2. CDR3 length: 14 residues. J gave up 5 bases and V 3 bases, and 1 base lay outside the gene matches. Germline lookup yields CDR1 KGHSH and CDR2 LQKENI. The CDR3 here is CASSPGLAGETQYF. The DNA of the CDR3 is TGTGCCAGCTCACCCGGACTAGCGGGGGAGACCCAGTACTTC.

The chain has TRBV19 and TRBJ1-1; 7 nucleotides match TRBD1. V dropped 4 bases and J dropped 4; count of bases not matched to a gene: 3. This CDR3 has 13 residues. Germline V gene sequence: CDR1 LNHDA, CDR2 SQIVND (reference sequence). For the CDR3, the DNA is TGTGCCAGTAGTAGACAGGGCTCCACTGAAGCTTTCTTT. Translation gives CASSRQGSTEAFF.

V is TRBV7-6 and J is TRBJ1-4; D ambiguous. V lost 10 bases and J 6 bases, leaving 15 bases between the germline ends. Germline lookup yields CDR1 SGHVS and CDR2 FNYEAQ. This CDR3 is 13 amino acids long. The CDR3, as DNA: TGTGCCACCAGAGCTAACTTAGATGAAAAACTGTTTTTT. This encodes CATRANLDEKLFF.

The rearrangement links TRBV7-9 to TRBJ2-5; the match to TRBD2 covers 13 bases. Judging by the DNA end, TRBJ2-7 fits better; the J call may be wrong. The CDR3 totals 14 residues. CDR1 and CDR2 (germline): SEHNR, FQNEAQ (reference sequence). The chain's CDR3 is CASGLAGASYEQYF. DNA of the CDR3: TGTGCCAGCGGACTAGCGGGGGCTTCCTACGAGCAGTACTTC.

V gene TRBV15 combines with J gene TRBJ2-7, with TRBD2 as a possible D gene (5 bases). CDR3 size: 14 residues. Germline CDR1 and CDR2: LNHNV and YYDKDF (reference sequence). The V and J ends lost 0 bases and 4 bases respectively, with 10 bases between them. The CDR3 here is CATSRDRGFYEQYF. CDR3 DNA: TGTGCCACCAGCAGAGATAGAGGGTTTTACGAGCAGTACTTC.

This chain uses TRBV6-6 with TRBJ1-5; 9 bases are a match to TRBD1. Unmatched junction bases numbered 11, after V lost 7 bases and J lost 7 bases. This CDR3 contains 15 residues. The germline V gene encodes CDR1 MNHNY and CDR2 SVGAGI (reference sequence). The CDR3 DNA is TGTGCCAGCAATCAGGGACAGGGACGGGACCAGCCCCAGCATTTT. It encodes CASNQGQGRDQPQHF.

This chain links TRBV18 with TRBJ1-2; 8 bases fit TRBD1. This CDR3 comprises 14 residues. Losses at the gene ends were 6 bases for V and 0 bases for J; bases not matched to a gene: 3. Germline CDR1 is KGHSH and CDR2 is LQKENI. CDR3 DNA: TGTGCCAGCTCTGGGACAGGCCCTAACTATGGCTACACCTTC. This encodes CASSGTGPNYGYTF.

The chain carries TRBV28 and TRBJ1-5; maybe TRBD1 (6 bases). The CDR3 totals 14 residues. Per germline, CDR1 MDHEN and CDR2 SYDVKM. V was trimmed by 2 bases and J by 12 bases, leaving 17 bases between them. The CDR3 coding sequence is TGTGCCAGCAGTTTAGGATCCAAGACAGGTCTCCAGCATTTT. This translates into CASSLGSKTGLQHF.

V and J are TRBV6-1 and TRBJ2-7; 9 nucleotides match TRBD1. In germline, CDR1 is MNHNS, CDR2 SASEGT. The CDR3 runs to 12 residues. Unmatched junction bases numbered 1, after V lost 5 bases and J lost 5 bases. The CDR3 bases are TGTGCCAGCAGTAGACAGGGGGACGAGCAGTACTTC. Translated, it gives CASSRQGDEQYF.

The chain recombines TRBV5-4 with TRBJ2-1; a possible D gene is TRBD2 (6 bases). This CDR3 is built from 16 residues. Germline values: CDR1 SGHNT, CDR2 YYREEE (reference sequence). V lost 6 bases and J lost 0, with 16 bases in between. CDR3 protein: CASTPAGPSSYNEQFF. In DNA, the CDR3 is TGTGCCAGCACTCCTGCGGGGCCGAGCTCCTACAATGAGCAGTTCTTC.

CDR3 sequence (DNA): TGTGCCAGCAGTTCCCGAGTGGGGGGGGTCACAGATACGCAGTATTTT. Its translation: CASSSRVGGVTDTQYF. The chain carries TRBV6-6 and TRBJ2-3; 7 bases line up with TRBD2. The CDR3 has 16 amino acids. Trimming took 4 bases from V and 2 from J; bases not matched to a gene: 9. Germline CDR1 reads MNHNY; CDR2 reads SVGAGI (reference sequence).